This TCR beta chain was captured in a study of shared clonotypes between healthy human individuals. Study-wide results and limits: Unshared clonotypes carried lower generation probabilities than those common to all four donors. Between a few donors, naive CD4 clonotypes were shared at a level of around 4.9%.

A word on this clone: Its specificity is unknown.

Clones were read by immunoSEQ multiplex PCR, and TCRdb kept only the in-frame ones, dropping some. The table shows about 110,000 clones, with under 70% occurring only once. The CDR3 runs 13 residues. The V gene end was trimmed by 3 bases and the J gene end by 3 bases; junction bases not matched to a gene: 1. Germline-derived CDR1 and CDR2 are LNHDA and SQIVND (reference sequence). Both CD45RO+ cells and CCR7-negative CD45RA+ TemRA cells were combined to make up CD8 memory. The sequence was collected from a woman aged 25 to 39 in good health. Sequencing was carried out using memory CD8+ T cells sorted from blood. Documented subset: CD45RO+ cells pooled with CCR7-negative TemRA cells. The V and J genes are TRBV19 and TRBJ2-7; 8 bases fit TRBD1. The CDR3 loop is CASSIGTGYEQYF. The CDR3 region has the DNA TGTGCCAGTAGTATTGGGACAGGCTACGAGCAGTACTTC.